Sequencing of this T cell receptor (beta chain) was carried out in a study of T cells in Graves' hyperthyroidism and ophthalmopathy. The hyperthyroidism patients had all been newly diagnosed, and their disease duration was under 2 months. Their ages ranged from 18 to 65 years. For the diagnoses, clinical symptoms, serum thyroxine and TRAb, thyroid ultrasound and orbital computed tomography were used. Cells are PBMCs isolated from 9 to 10 ml of fresh blood. Looked up from germline, CDR1 is KGHSH and CDR2 is LQKENI. The length of the CDR3 is 17 residues. Trimming took off 7 bases at V and 0 bases at J, with 19 bases between the two ends. Regions amplified from RNA transcripts were the TCR beta CDR3 regions. An initial round of RT-PCR targeting the TCR CDR3 relied on the HTBI primer set. TCRdb reanalysed the multiplex PCR reads using MiXCR and keeps one entry per CDR3 protein. The table lists a few hundred thousand distinct CDR3 sequences, more than 12% of them singletons.

This clonotype was seen a few times. The chain combines TRBV18 with TRBJ2-1; D remains unclear. The clonotype originates from a woman between 25 and 40 years old with Graves' hyperthyroidism. Material: blood. The CDR3 region has the DNA TGTGCCAGCTTTACTTCTCCTGCTCGCCGCTCCTACAATGAGCAGTTCTTC. It is translated as CASFTSPARRSYNEQFF.